The 9 T cell receptor beta chains reported below all come from one sample, sequenced in a study of shared T cell receptors in the human thymus. Repertoires were generated with immunoSEQ multiplex PCR, while TCRdb's copy carries only in-frame clones and drops some. This table has some 720,000 clones, more than 75% appearing once. A further study also used this sample, focusing on human thymus T cells.

Material: thymocytes. These receptors all come from a boy under two years old with a congenital heart defect.

In its sample, this clone was seen once. The J gene is TRBJ2-1, the V gene TRBV13; 8 bases fit TRBD1. The germline gives CDR1 PRHDT, CDR2 FYEKMQ (reference sequence). Trimming took 5 bases from V and 9 from J; bases not matched to a gene: 9. CDR3 length equals 14 residues. CDR3 nucleotides: TGTGCCAGCAGCCAACGGACAGGGTTGAGTGAGCAGTTCTTC. Residues: CASSQRTGLSEQFF.

This sequence joins TRBV18 and TRBJ2-5; maybe TRBD2 (5 bases). The CDR3 extends over 17 amino acids. Trimming stripped 0 bases from V and 5 bases from J, with 19 bases between. Germline V gene sequence: CDR1 KGHSH, CDR2 LQKENI. CDR3 coding DNA: TGTGCCAGCTCACCACCGGTAGAGGCGGGCCCAAGGGAGACCCAGTACTTC. Amino acid sequence: CASSPPVEAGPRETQYF.

The rearrangement joins TRBV1 to TRBJ2-2; the table calls TRBD1, which could not be checked here. TRBV1 is a recognized pseudogene. CDR3 length equals 19 residues. The DNA of the CDR3 is TGCACCAGCAGCCAAGATAGGACCTCCGGGACAGGGCATACCGGGGAGCTGTTTTTT. It yields the protein CTSSQDRTSGTGHTGELFF.

This chain joins TRBV15 and TRBJ2-1; TRBD1 matches at 7 bases. CDR3 size: 17 residues. The V segment lost 0 bases and the J segment 1 base; nucleotides outside the gene matches: 6. From germline, CDR1 is LNHNV and CDR2 YYDKDF (reference sequence). CDR3: CATSRDPAGGSYNEQFF. Here the CDR3 DNA reads TGTGCCACCAGCAGAGATCCCGCAGGGGGTTCCTACAATGAGCAGTTCTTC.

V gene TRBV6-5 combines with J gene TRBJ2-2, with a tentative D call TRBD2 (6 bases). The CDR3 sequence is 16 residues long. Trimming shortened V by 2 bases and J by 1 base, and 11 bases separated the two germline ends. Germline V CDR1 and CDR2: MNHEY, SVGAGI. CDR3 bases: TGTGCCAGCAGTTACGACGGGAGAGTGAACACCGGGGAGCTGTTTTTT. Translated: CASSYDGRVNTGELFF.

This chain joins TRBV6-6 and TRBJ2-7, with D tentatively TRBD1 (7 bases). The CDR3 has 16 residues. Between the trimmed V and J ends, which lost 0 bases and 2 bases, there was a span of 14 bases. The germline CDR1 and CDR2 sequences are MNHNY and SVGAGI (reference sequence). The CDR3 here is CASSYSWRGRTYEQYF. The CDR3 DNA follows: TGTGCCAGCAGTTACTCGTGGAGGGGGCGGACCTACGAGCAGTACTTC.

V gene TRBV29-1 combines with J gene TRBJ2-1; 7 nucleotides align to TRBD2. The CDR3 is 13 amino acids. Germline lookup yields CDR1 SQVTM and CDR2 ANQGSEA. V gave up 7 bases and J gave up 2 bases; unmatched junction bases: 5. In DNA form, the CDR3 reads TGCAGCGGGGGGGGGTCGGCCTACAATGAGCAGTTCTTC. Its protein product is CSGGGSAYNEQFF.

The V call is TRBV7-9, the J call TRBJ2-7; TRBD2 is a possible D gene (6 bases). The CDR3 covers 14 residues. CDR1 and CDR2 (germline): SEHNR, FQNEAQ (reference sequence). V shed 6 bases and J shed 2 bases, with 14 bases lying between them. This CDR3 reads CASRGGGETYEQYF. The CDR3 region has the DNA TGTGCCAGCAGGGGAGGAGGGGAGACCTACGAGCAGTACTTC.

The CDR3 sequence is CASSLRWSGNTGELFF. In nucleotides, the CDR3 is TGTGCCAGCAGTTTACGGTGGAGCGGGAACACCGGGGAGCTGTTTTTT. The genes are TRBV28 and TRBJ2-2, with D tentatively TRBD2 (5 bases). Germline lookup yields CDR1 MDHEN and CDR2 SYDVKM. The CDR3 is 16 amino acids. V dropped 2 bases and J dropped 1 base, with 11 bases sitting between them.